These 3 T cell receptor beta chains were sequenced from one sample in a study of blood T cell repertoires in COVID-19. The method was immunoSEQ multiplex PCR; TCRdb's version includes in-frame clones alone and lacks a portion of them. The sample holds about 130,000 clones, approximately 80% seen once. The specimen was peripheral blood. These receptors were collected from a man aged 55 to 70 who had recovered from COVID-19.

This clone turned up a few times. This chain joins TRBV28 and TRBJ1-2; D remains unclear. Germline CDR1 and CDR2: MDHEN and SYDVKM. There are 13 residues in the CDR3. V dropped 1 base and J dropped 5 bases, with 8 bases sitting between them. The CDR3 nucleotides are TGTGCCAGCAGTTTATCGGGGAAGTATGGCTACACCTTC. The encoded protein is CASSLSGKYGYTF.

The chain carries TRBV4-2 and TRBJ1-5, with D tentatively TRBD1 (6 bases). Germline V gene data show CDR1 as LGHNA and CDR2 as YNFKEQ. V lost 1 base, J lost 0 bases, and 16 bases lay in between. The CDR3 is 18 amino acids. This CDR3 reads CASSQVFRVGASNQPQHF. The CDR3 DNA reads TGTGCCAGCAGCCAAGTCTTCCGCGTGGGGGCTAGCAATCAGCCCCAGCATTTT.

The J gene is TRBJ1-5, the V gene TRBV28; D uncertain. The ends were cut back, 10 bases at V and 2 bases at J, with 18 bases in the middle. Per germline, CDR1 MDHEN and CDR2 SYDVKM. The CDR3 sequence is 15 residues long. The CDR3 sequence: CAIEPWREGNQPQHF. For the CDR3, the DNA is TGTGCCATCGAACCTTGGAGGGAGGGCAATCAGCCCCAGCATTTT.